Listed below are T cell receptor beta chains from one sample, sequenced in a study of graft-versus-host responses after intestinal transplantation. Data came from immunoSEQ multiplex PCR; TCRdb stores just in-frame clones and leaves some out. This table holds fewer than 9,500 clones, around a third found once. The sequencing here drew on alloreactive CD8+ T cells from a mixed lymphocyte reaction culture, taken before transplantation. The origin of the receptors is a human patient who was an organ donor for intestinal transplantation. Each CDR3 is given with its conserved first and last residue. A D gene is named only where the DNA matches it firmly. Not every row has a clone size; where given, it reads once, few, many or a size class.

D gene	clone size	V gene	J gene	CDR3 protein	CDR3 DNA
TRBD2	few	TRBV4-1	TRBJ2-1	CASSQAASGEGEQFF	TGCGCCAGCAGCCAAGCGGCTAGCGGGGAGGGTGAGCAGTTCTTC
-	medium-sized	TRBV4-3	TRBJ2-7	CASSQDRGWVEQYF	TGCGCCAGCAGCCAAGACCGGGGTTGGGTCGAGCAGTACTTC
-	medium-sized	TRBV9	TRBJ2-2	CASSDHRGLAGELFF	TGTGCCAGCAGCGACCACCGCGGTCTCGCCGGGGAGCTGTTTTTT
TRBD2	few	TRBV7-3	TRBJ2-1	CASSFTSGGHNEQFF	TGTGCCAGCAGCTTCACTAGCGGGGGACACAATGAGCAGTTCTTC
-	few	TRBV7-2	TRBJ2-3	CASSFVADTQYF	TGTGCCAGCAGCTTCGTTGCAGATACGCAGTATTTT
TRBD1	few	TRBV7-2	TRBJ2-7	CASSRSRLFLGGWENEQYF	TGTGCCAGCAGCCGATCACGGCTATTTCTAGGGGGCTGGGAGAACGAGCAGTACTTC
TRBD2	once	TRBV7-2	TRBJ2-1	CASSLALAGVVLYEQFF	TGTGCCAGCAGCTTAGCTCTAGCGGGAGTGGTTCTGTATGAGCAGTTCTTC
TRBD2	few	TRBV13	TRBJ2-1	CASTTRGGPDHEQFF	TGTGCCAGCACCACCCGGGGGGGCCCTGATCATGAGCAGTTCTTC
-	few	TRBV6-4	TRBJ2-1	CASSDDVGSLNEQFF	TGTGCCAGCAGTGACGATGTCGGGAGTCTTAATGAGCAGTTCTTC
-	few	TRBV25-1	TRBJ1-5	CASSEWRGGQPQHF	TGTGCCAGCAGTGAATGGAGGGGGGGTCAGCCCCAGCATTTT
TRBD2	-	TRBV6-5	TRBJ2-1	CAVWTSGSHEQFF	TGTGCCGTGTGGACTAGCGGGAGTCATGAGCAGTTCTTC
TRBD2	large	TRBV30	TRBJ2-2	CAWSAKGTSGTGELFF	TGTGCCTGGAGTGCCAAAGGGACTAGCGGGACCGGGGAGCTGTTTTTT
-	-	TRBV11-2	TRBJ2-2	CASSSGLPLPGELFF	TGTGCCAGCAGCTCCGGTTTACCTTTGCCCGGGGAGCTGTTTTTT
-	few	TRBV7-9	TRBJ2-2	CASSHTNTGELFF	TGTGCCAGCAGCCACACCAACACCGGGGAGCTGTTTTTT
TRBD1	-	TRBV6-5	TRBJ2-3	CATQPGQGAPDTQYF	TGTGCCACTCAACCGGGACAGGGAGCGCCAGATACGCAGTATTTT
-	medium-sized	TRBV5-1	TRBJ2-7	CASSFPGYEQYF	TGCGCCAGCAGCTTTCCGGGCTACGAGCAGTACTTC
-	-	TRBV9	TRBJ1-2	CASSVAPRPPFQGYTF	TGCGCCAGCAGCGTAGCTCCGAGGCCCCCCTTCCAGGGCTACACCTTC
-	medium-sized	TRBV30	TRBJ2-7	CAWGDGSSYEQYF	TGTGCCTGGGGGGACGGGAGCTCCTACGAGCAGTACTTC
-	-	TRBV4-1	TRBJ2-3	CASSQERGGADTQYF	TGCGCCAGCAGCCAAGAACGTGGGGGGGCTGATACGCAGTATTTT
-	few	TRBV6-1	TRBJ2-6	CASSDVSSGANVLTF	TGTGCCAGCAGTGACGTATCCTCTGGGGCCAACGTCCTGACTTTC
-	-	TRBV5-8	TRBJ1-6	CASSLGSGYNSPLHF	TGTGCCAGCAGCTTGGGGTCAGGGTATAATTCACCCCTCCACTTT
-	once	TRBV7-3	TRBJ1-1	CASSFEGNTEAFF	TGTGCCAGCAGCTTTGAGGGGAACACTGAAGCTTTCTTT
TRBD2	-	TRBV7-3	TRBJ2-1	CASSLIAGAHNEQFF	TGTGCCAGCAGCTTAATAGCGGGAGCTCACAATGAGCAGTTCTTC
TRBD2	few	TRBV28	TRBJ2-7	CASSAGLAQYEQYF	TGTGCCAGCAGTGCGGGACTAGCCCAGTACGAGCAGTACTTC
-	-	TRBV7-9	TRBJ2-1	CASTLPQGLAYNEQFF	TGTGCCAGCACCTTACCCCAGGGGTTGGCCTACAATGAGCAGTTCTTC
TRBD2	few	TRBV6-4	TRBJ2-3	CASSDSGRATDTQYF	TGTGCCAGCAGTGACAGCGGGAGGGCCACAGATACGCAGTATTTT
TRBD1	once	TRBV11-3	TRBJ2-7	CASSPPRQGAPWEQYF	TGTGCCAGCAGCCCGCCAAGACAGGGGGCGCCGTGGGAGCAGTACTTC
TRBD1	few	TRBV4-3	TRBJ2-1	CASSPAGGPTYNEQFF	TGCGCCAGCAGCCCGGCAGGGGGCCCAACTTACAATGAGCAGTTCTTC
-	large	TRBV4-3	TRBJ2-5	CASSQEGGGWETQYF	TGCGCCAGCAGCCAAGAAGGGGGGGGATGGGAGACCCAGTACTTC
-	-	TRBV7-8	TRBJ1-2	CASSPDRNYGYTF	TGTGCCAGCAGCCCTGACAGAAACTATGGCTACACCTTC
-	few	TRBV27	TRBJ1-2	CASSLRGSLYGYTF	TGTGCCAGCAGTTTACGGGGGAGCCTCTATGGCTACACCTTC
TRBD1	-	TRBV9	TRBJ2-7	CASSPDRGLEAYEQYF	TGTGCCAGCAGCCCGGACAGGGGGCTAGAAGCCTACGAGCAGTACTTC
TRBD2	-	TRBV4-1	TRBJ2-7	CASSQAASGRYEQYF	TGCGCCAGCAGCCAAGCCGCTAGCGGGAGGTACGAGCAGTACTTC
TRBD1	-	TRBV2	TRBJ2-7	CASTDDRALYEQYF	TGTGCCAGCACTGACGACAGGGCCCTCTACGAGCAGTACTTC
TRBD2	-	TRBV30	TRBJ2-5	CAWDLLAGAQETQYF	TGTGCCTGGGATTTGTTAGCGGGGGCGCAAGAGACCCAGTACTTC
TRBD2	few	TRBV28	TRBJ2-3	CASRGILSSGRPDTQYF	TGTGCCAGCAGGGGGATCCTGAGTAGCGGGAGGCCCGATACGCAGTATTTT
-	-	TRBV5-6	TRBJ1-5	CASSLGENQPQHF	TGTGCCAGCAGCTTAGGGGAAAATCAGCCCCAGCATTTT
-	few	TRBV11-3	TRBJ2-2	CASSVEGSGELFF	TGTGCCAGCAGCGTGGAGGGGTCCGGGGAGCTGTTTTTT
TRBD2	few	TRBV9	TRBJ2-1	CASSPRGVREGSYNEQFF	TGTGCCAGCAGCCCCCGGGGTGTGCGGGAGGGCTCCTACAATGAGCAGTTCTTC
TRBD1	medium-sized	TRBV27	TRBJ2-1	CASSLSTGGGYNEQFF	TGTGCCAGCAGTTTATCAACAGGGGGTGGCTACAATGAGCAGTTCTTC
TRBD1	few	TRBV7-9	TRBJ2-7	CASSSRQGKAYEQYF	TGTGCCAGCAGCTCCAGACAGGGAAAAGCCTACGAGCAGTACTTC
TRBD2	-	TRBV6-5	TRBJ2-7	CASSPGTSSYEQYF	TGTGCCAGCAGTCCCGGGACTAGCTCCTACGAGCAGTACTTC
TRBD1	-	TRBV5-4	TRBJ2-7	CASSLVQGHEQYF	TGTGCCAGCAGCTTGGTACAGGGGCACGAGCAGTACTTC
TRBD1	-	TRBV30	TRBJ2-3	CAWSVPGQGSEDTQYF	TGTGCCTGGAGTGTACCCGGACAGGGTAGTGAAGATACGCAGTATTTT
TRBD2	-	TRBV27	TRBJ2-2	CASRPGLDYTGELFF	TGTGCCAGCAGGCCGGGACTAGATTACACCGGGGAGCTGTTTTTT